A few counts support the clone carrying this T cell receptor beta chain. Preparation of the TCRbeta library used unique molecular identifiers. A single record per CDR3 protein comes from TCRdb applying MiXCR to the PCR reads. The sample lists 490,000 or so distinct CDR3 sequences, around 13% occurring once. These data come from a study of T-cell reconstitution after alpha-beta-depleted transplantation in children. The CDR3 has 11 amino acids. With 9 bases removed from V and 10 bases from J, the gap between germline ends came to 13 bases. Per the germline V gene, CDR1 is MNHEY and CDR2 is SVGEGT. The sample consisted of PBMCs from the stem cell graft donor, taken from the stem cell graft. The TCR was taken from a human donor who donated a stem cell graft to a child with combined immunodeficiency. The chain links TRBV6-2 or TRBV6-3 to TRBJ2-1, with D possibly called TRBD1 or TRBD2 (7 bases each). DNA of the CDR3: TGTGCCAGTGGACTAGGGGGCGAGCAGTTCTTC. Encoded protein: CASGLGGEQFF.